Listed below are T cell receptor beta chains from one sample, sequenced in a study of Graves' ophthalmopathy and Graves' hyperthyroidism. TCRdb re-called the multiplex PCR reads with MiXCR, one entry per CDR3 protein. Here the sample spans 400,000 to 450,000 distinct CDR3 sequences, around 21% being singletons. The sequencing input was peripheral blood. These receptors were taken from a woman in her late teens or twenties with stable Graves' hyperthyroidism. CDR3s include the opening cysteine and the closing phenylalanine or tryptophan. Fields, in order: V gene, clone size, J gene, D gene, CDR3 protein, CDR3 DNA. A D gene is named only where the DNA matches it firmly. A row's size may be missing; if present it is once, few, many or a size class.

TRBV30	many	TRBJ1-5	-	CAWRPDGPNQPQHF	TGTGCCTGGAGGCCCGATGGACCCAATCAGCCCCAGCATTTT
TRBV6-1	many	TRBJ1-1	-	CASRLTGPFTEAFF	TGTGCCAGCAGACTGACAGGACCTTTCACTGAAGCTTTCTTT
TRBV24-1	many	TRBJ1-5	-	CATSRGDQPQHF	TGTGCCACCAGTCGAGGGGATCAGCCCCAGCATTTT
TRBV6-1	-	TRBJ2-7	-	CASRPIGRSYEQYF	TGTGCCAGCAGGCCTATTGGACGGTCCTACGAGCAGTACTTC
TRBV9	many	TRBJ2-1	-	CASSVATGGYNEQFF	TGTGCCAGCAGCGTAGCCACAGGCGGCTACAATGAGCAGTTCTTC
TRBV12-3/TRBV12-4	many	TRBJ2-2	TRBD1	CASWGTGGSGELFF	TGTGCCAGCTGGGGGACAGGGGGCTCCGGGGAGCTGTTTTTT
TRBV11-2	-	TRBJ2-7	TRBD1	CASSLKGIRGQGLGEQYF	TGTGCCAGCAGCTTAAAGGGCATAAGAGGACAGGGTTTGGGCGAGCAGTACTTC
TRBV6-1	many	TRBJ2-7	-	CASRGAETSREQYF	TGTGCCAGCAGGGGGGCCGAGACCTCTCGGGAGCAGTACTTC
TRBV7-2	many	TRBJ1-2	-	CASSLLAGLPSGYTF	TGTGCCAGCAGCTTATTGGCGGGTTTGCCGTCCGGCTACACCTTC
TRBV12-3/TRBV12-4	many	TRBJ2-2	TRBD2	CASSQLAGHGELFF	TGTGCCAGCAGTCAGCTAGCGGGGCACGGGGAGCTGTTTTTT
TRBV4-2	many	TRBJ2-7	TRBD1	CASSQSRQGELYEQYF	TGTGCCAGCAGCCAAAGCAGACAGGGAGAATTGTACGAGCAGTACTTC
TRBV6-5	many	TRBJ2-7	-	CASSYSPEENYEQYF	TGTGCCAGCAGTTACTCGCCCGAGGAAAACTACGAGCAGTACTTC
TRBV12-3/TRBV12-4	-	TRBJ2-7	-	CASSQGADYLHF	TGTGCCAGCAGCCAAGGGGCGGACTACTTACACTTC
TRBV28	many	TRBJ1-1	-	CASSLIPLNTEAFF	TGTGCCAGCAGTTTAATCCCTCTGAACACTGAAGCTTTCTTT
TRBV5-1	many	TRBJ2-2	TRBD2	CASSFLGTSGKELFF	TGCGCCAGCAGCTTCCTCGGGACTAGCGGGAAGGAGCTGTTTTTT
TRBV6-1	many	TRBJ1-1	TRBD1	CASTLRDRENTEAFF	TGTGCCAGCACCCTAAGGGACAGGGAGAACACTGAAGCTTTCTTT
TRBV27	many	TRBJ1-2	-	CASRNKGVF	TGTGCCAGCAGGAATAAAGGAGTCTTC
TRBV11-2	once	TRBJ1-1	-	CASSLDLRGEAFF	TGTGCCAGCAGCTTAGATCTAAGGGGTGAAGCTTTCTTT
TRBV12-3/TRBV12-4	once	TRBJ2-5	TRBD2	CASSYSSGRGGETQYF	TGTGCCAGCAGTTATAGCAGCGGGAGAGGGGGAGAGACCCAGTACTTC
TRBV5-1	many	TRBJ1-2	TRBD1	CASRRDRDNYGYTF	TGCGCCAGCAGACGGGACAGAGATAACTATGGCTACACCTTC
TRBV6-5	few	TRBJ1-2	TRBD1	CASSYSTWDRSYYGYTF	TGTGCCAGCAGTTACTCCACCTGGGACAGGTCTTATTATGGCTACACCTTC
TRBV2	many	TRBJ2-2	TRBD2	CASRNLGLAGRTGELFF	TGTGCCAGCAGGAACCTCGGACTAGCGGGGCGCACCGGGGAGCTGTTTTTT
TRBV7-2	many	TRBJ2-7	TRBD2	CASSLAGSGVSYEQYF	TGTGCCAGCAGCTTAGCAGGGAGCGGGGTCTCCTACGAGCAGTACTTC
TRBV27	-	TRBJ1-2	TRBD1	CASSFDVQGNYGYTF	TGTGCCAGCAGTTTCGACGTACAGGGGAACTATGGCTACACCTTC
TRBV12-3/TRBV12-4	many	TRBJ2-7	-	CASSLRQEQYF	TGTGCCAGCAGCCTCAGACAAGAGCAGTACTTC
TRBV4-3	many	TRBJ1-2	-	CASTWVGSNYGYTF	TGCGCCAGCACTTGGGTCGGTTCTAACTATGGCTACACCTTC
TRBV12-3/TRBV12-4	many	TRBJ2-7	-	CASSPQTDNYEQYF	TGTGCCAGCAGTCCCCAGACAGACAACTACGAGCAGTACTTC
TRBV7-2	many	TRBJ1-5	-	CASSLGRTNQPQHF	TGTGCCAGCAGCTTAGGCCGGACGAATCAGCCCCAGCATTTT
TRBV25-1	many	TRBJ1-5	TRBD1	CASSGQGQPQHF	TGTGCCAGCAGTGGACAGGGGCAGCCCCAGCATTTT
TRBV18	-	TRBJ1-5	-	CASSTVGGLSNQPQHF	TGTGCCAGCTCTACAGTCGGGGGCTTAAGCAATCAGCCCCAGCATTTT
TRBV12-3/TRBV12-4	-	TRBJ2-2	-	CASSPQAGTGELFF	TGTGCCAGCAGCCCTCAGGCGGGCACCGGGGAGCTGTTTTTT
TRBV7-8	many	TRBJ1-5	-	CASSFGASVGPQHF	TGTGCCAGCAGCTTTGGAGCCTCGGTCGGGCCCCAGCATTTT
TRBV7-8	many	TRBJ2-1	-	CASSRTAYNEQFF	TGTGCCAGCAGTCGAACCGCGTACAATGAGCAGTTCTTC
TRBV6-5	-	TRBJ2-5	-	CASSYPKGSGDKETQYF	TGTGCCAGCAGTTACCCAAAGGGGAGCGGGGACAAAGAGACCCAGTACTTC
TRBV5-6	few	TRBJ2-5	TRBD2	CASSLGLARGETQYF	TGTGCCAGCAGCTTGGGACTAGCGCGAGGAGAGACCCAGTACTTC
TRBV19	many	TRBJ1-1	TRBD1	CATFRYRGRRTEAFF	TGTGCCACCTTCCGGTACAGGGGTCGTCGCACTGAAGCTTTCTTT
TRBV6-5	many	TRBJ1-1	TRBD1	CASTRRGQGANTEAFF	TGTGCCAGCACCCGGCGGGGACAGGGGGCGAACACTGAAGCTTTCTTT
TRBV20-1	many	TRBJ1-6	-	CSARLSSYNSPLHF	TGCAGTGCCCGACTGAGCTCCTATAATTCACCCCTCCACTTT
TRBV20-1	-	TRBJ2-6	TRBD1	CSAQTGTVTSGANVLTF	TGCAGTGCGCAGACAGGGACAGTTACCTCTGGGGCCAACGTCCTGACTTTC
TRBV7-8	-	TRBJ2-7	-	CASSRPGQAYEQYF	TGTGCCAGCAGCCGACCGGGACAAGCCTACGAGCAGTACTTC
TRBV5-1	many	TRBJ2-7	-	CASSTAGGGTYEQYF	TGCGCCAGCAGCACCGCGGGCGGAGGGACCTACGAGCAGTACTTC
TRBV11-2	-	TRBJ2-3	-	CASSLVGQSSTDTQYF	TGTGCCAGCAGCTTAGTTGGGCAGAGCAGCACAGATACGCAGTATTTT
TRBV15	many	TRBJ1-1	-	CATSRALKEGEAFF	TGTGCCACCAGCAGGGCCTTAAAGGAGGGAGAAGCTTTCTTT
TRBV7-3	many	TRBJ1-1	-	CASSPQGTSTEAFF	TGTGCCAGCAGCCCTCAGGGCACGAGCACTGAAGCTTTCTTT
TRBV28	many	TRBJ2-7	TRBD1	CASSWTGLEQYF	TGTGCCAGCAGCTGGACAGGGTTGGAGCAGTACTTC
TRBV6-1	-	TRBJ2-7	-	CASSEVSEQYF	TGTGCCAGCAGTGAAGTGTCCGAGCAGTACTTC
TRBV5-6	-	TRBJ2-7	-	CASSGGTLGEQYF	TGTGCCAGCAGCGGGGGAACATTGGGCGAGCAGTACTTC
TRBV18	many	TRBJ2-5	-	CASSPRQGNQETQYF	TGTGCCAGCTCACCCAGGCAGGGAAACCAAGAGACCCAGTACTTC
TRBV9	many	TRBJ1-5	-	CASSTRDSNQPQHF	TGTGCCAGCAGCACCCGGGATAGCAATCAGCCCCAGCATTTT
TRBV29-1	many	TRBJ2-7	TRBD2	CSVELTSGSFGEQYF	TGCAGCGTTGAATTGACTAGCGGGAGCTTCGGCGAGCAGTACTTC
TRBV5-1	many	TRBJ1-3	-	CASSFLPLCGNTIYF	TGCGCCAGCAGCTTTCTTCCGTTGTGTGGAAACACCATATATTTT
TRBV10-3	many	TRBJ2-5	-	CAISEFETQYF	TGTGCCATCAGTGAGTTTGAGACCCAGTACTTC
TRBV10-3	many	TRBJ2-5	TRBD2	CAIGLADQETQYF	TGTGCCATCGGCCTAGCGGACCAAGAGACCCAGTACTTC
TRBV27	many	TRBJ2-7	TRBD1	CASRRLTGTDYTYEQYF	TGTGCCAGCAGGAGATTAACCGGGACAGATTATACCTACGAGCAGTACTTC
TRBV29-1	many	TRBJ2-5	-	CSVRDWGRGPQETQYF	TGCAGCGTGAGGGATTGGGGACGGGGACCCCAAGAGACCCAGTACTTC